This T cell receptor beta chain was retrieved from a study of T cells in Graves' hyperthyroidism and ophthalmopathy. About the study: Peripheral blood collection took place at initial diagnosis, before any treatment.

Deletions cut 3 bases from V and 3 bases from J, with 9 bases between. The CDR3 runs 14 residues. Germline V gene data show CDR1 as SNHLY and CDR2 as FYNNEI. This clonotype was seen at least ten times. Its antigen remains unidentified. RNA transcripts provided the source from which TCR beta CDR3 regions were amplified. The HTBI primer set was used in a first-round RT-PCR of the TCR CDR3. Using its own MiXCR run on the multiplex PCR reads, TCRdb lists one record per CDR3 protein. The sample has roughly 630,000 distinct CDR3 sequences, 15% to 18% seen once. Study results and caveats: Most thyroid clonotypes with frequency above 0.001 were detected in blood.

A lack of ophthalmopathy progression within 18 months defined stable Graves' hyperthyroidism. The source of this sequence is a woman in her 30s with Graves' hyperthyroidism. The V and J genes are TRBV2 and TRBJ1-5; D might be TRBD1 (5 bases). Input material: blood. CDR3 amino acids: CASSEGLDNQPQHF. CDR3 in DNA: TGTGCCAGCAGTGAGGGACTGGACAATCAGCCCCAGCATTTT.